A single sample gave rise to the 8 T cell receptor beta chains below, sequenced in a study of blood T cell repertoires in COVID-19. Sequencing was performed with immunoSEQ multiplex PCR; in TCRdb, only in-frame clones are kept and a portion is missing. The top ten clones hold under 5% of a sample with 360,000 or so clones, roughly nine tenths of them seen once. Sequencing was performed on peripheral blood. These TCRs come from a woman aged 55-69 years with COVID-19, enrolled during active disease.

The rearrangement links TRBV27 to TRBJ1-1; D is uncertain. This CDR3 has 13 amino acids. Trimming took off 8 bases at V and 0 bases at J, with 10 bases between the two ends. The germline CDR1 and CDR2 sequences are MNHEY and SMNVEV (reference sequence). CDR3 DNA: TGTGCCAGCCACCCATACATGAACACTGAAGCTTTCTTT. Protein product: CASHPYMNTEAFF.

V and J are TRBV11-2 and TRBJ1-6; D remains unclear. CDR1 and CDR2 from the germline V gene are SGHAT and FQNNGV. V gave up 5 bases and J gave up 7 bases, with 15 bases separating them. The CDR3 runs 15 residues. CDR3 in DNA: TGTGCCAGCAGCCACGGGCAGGCGGGGAATTCACCCCTCCACTTT. It yields the protein CASSHGQAGNSPLHF. The full variable domain, its missing parts supplied by reference TRBV11-2 and TRBJ1-6, is EAGVAQSPRYKIIEKRQSVAFWCNPISGHATLYWYQQILGQGPKLLIQFQNNGVVDDSQLPKDRFSAERLKGVDSTLKIQPAKLEDSAVYLCASSHGQAGNSPLHFGNGTRLTVT.

V gene TRBV28 combines with J gene TRBJ2-5; D remains unclear. The CDR3 is 11 residues long. Germline-derived CDR1 and CDR2 are MDHEN and SYDVKM. Trimming took off 8 bases at V and 5 bases at J, with 9 bases between the two ends. This CDR3 is CASRTGETQYF. For the CDR3, the DNA is TGTGCCAGCCGTACGGGTGAGACCCAGTACTTC.

V usage is TRBV28 and J usage is TRBJ1-1, with D unclear. From germline, CDR1 is MDHEN and CDR2 SYDVKM. V lost 3 bases, J lost 0 bases, and 8 bases lay in between. The CDR3 contains 14 residues. CDR3 DNA sequence: TGTGCCAGCAGTTTGGGGAGCATGAACACTGAAGCTTTCTTT. Translation: CASSLGSMNTEAFF.

V gene TRBV6-5 combines with J gene TRBJ1-1; 11 positions match TRBD1. The CDR3 loop spans 15 amino acids. Germline V lookup: CDR1 MNHEY, CDR2 SVGAGI. Germline trimming cut 7 bases from V and 4 bases from J; bases unmatched to any gene: 8. The CDR3 loop reads CASKVTGQGGTEAFF. The CDR3 DNA is TGTGCCAGCAAAGTAACGGGACAGGGGGGCACTGAAGCTTTCTTT.

Worth noting for this clone: The sample holds other DNA sequences that translate to the same CDR3. The chain employs TRBV19 and TRBJ1-5; maybe TRBD1 (5 bases). Germline V gives CDR1 LNHDA, CDR2 SQIVND (reference sequence). This CDR3 is built from 13 residues. Trimming cost V 1 base and J 7 bases, with 8 bases left between them. The CDR3 coding sequence is TGTGCCAGTAGTATAGCGGGGGGACAGCCCCAGCATTTT. Encoded protein: CASSIAGGQPQHF. The full variable domain, completed using reference TRBV19 and TRBJ1-5, is DGGITQSPKYLFRKEGQNVTLSCEQNLNHDAMYWYRQDPGQGLRLIYYSQIVNDFQKGDIAEGYSVSREKKESFPLTVTSAQKNPTAFYLCASSIAGGQPQHFGDGTRLSIL.

The rearrangement links TRBV3-1 (or the pseudogene TRBV3-2) to TRBJ1-3; 12 nucleotides line up with TRBD1. V shed 2 bases and J 5 bases; nucleotides not matched to a gene: 4. This CDR3 has 16 amino acids. CDR1 is LGHDT, CDR2 YNNKEL, per germline (reference sequence). CDR3 region: CASSQMGQGARNTIYF. The CDR3 region has the DNA TGTGCCAGCAGCCAAATGGGACAGGGGGCTCGAAACACCATATATTTT.

This clone has just one count. This chain connects TRBV6-5 to TRBJ1-1; D is undetermined. This CDR3 is 13 amino acids long. Germline loops: CDR1 MNHEY, CDR2 SVGAGI. The ends were cut back, 7 bases at V and 0 bases at J, with 9 bases in the middle. In nucleotides, the CDR3 is TGTGCCAGCACCCACCCTATGAACACTGAAGCTTTCTTT. Translation: CASTHPMNTEAFF.